Presented here are 32 T cell receptor beta chains from one specimen sequenced in a study of T-cell reconstitution after alpha-beta-depleted transplantation in children. Unique molecular identifiers were built into the TCRbeta library. TCRdb independently ran MiXCR on the PCR reads; one entry per CDR3 protein. This sample has about 280,000 distinct CDR3 sequences; around 10% occur once, and the top ten carry about a quarter. The material sequenced was peripheral blood, taken 180 days after TCRalphabeta/CD19-depleted stem cell transplant. Receptors originate from a male patient aged 2-9 years who had a stem cell transplant for chronic granulomatous disease, so the T cells may come from the graft donor.

This clonotype was recorded many times. The chain employs TRBV13 and TRBJ2-3; D may be TRBD1 (5 bases). V gave up 6 bases and J gave up 0 bases, with 13 bases separating them. The germline V gene encodes CDR1 PRHDT and CDR2 FYEKMQ (reference sequence). CDR3 size: 15 residues. CDR3 residues: CASRETDSSTDTQYF. In nucleotides, the CDR3 is TGTGCCAGCAGGGAGACAGACTCTAGCACAGATACGCAGTATTTT.

This clonotype occurred a few times. The chain couples TRBV14 to TRBJ2-5; D gene unclear. This CDR3 has 13 amino acids. V dropped 3 bases and J dropped 9 bases, with 14 bases sitting between them. The germline gives CDR1 SGHDN, CDR2 FVKESK. This chain's CDR3 is CASSHQRSVAQYF. DNA for the CDR3: TGTGCCAGCAGCCATCAGCGTTCGGTGGCCCAGTACTTC.

This clonotype was seen at least ten times. The chain uses TRBV11-3 and TRBJ2-7, with 7 bases that match TRBD1. Germline V gene sequence: CDR1 SGHNT, CDR2 YENEEA. V trimming: 1 base; J trimming: 0 bases; junction bases outside the gene matches: 3. This CDR3 region has 15 residues. The CDR3 here is CASSLGQGDSYEQYF. CDR3 bases: TGTGCCAGCAGCTTAGGACAGGGTGACTCCTACGAGCAGTACTTC.

This clonotype was found many times. The chain recombines TRBV5-1 with TRBJ2-7; 9 bases agree with TRBD2. Germline CDR1 SGHRS, CDR2 YFSETQ. This CDR3 comprises 16 residues. The V and J ends lost 0 bases and 0 bases, in that order; junction bases with no gene match: 4. The DNA of the CDR3 is TGCGCCAGCAGCTTGGATAGCGGGGGATCCTCCTACGAGCAGTACTTC. Translated, it gives CASSLDSGGSSYEQYF. Full variable domain (outside the CDR3, taken from reference TRBV5-1 and TRBJ2-7): KAGVTQTPRYLIKTRGQQVTLSCSPISGHRSVSWYQQTPGQGLQFLFEYFSETQRNKGNFPGRFSGRQFSNSRSEMNVSTLELGDSALYLCASSLDSGGSSYEQYFGPGTRLTVT.

This clonotype was counted ten times or more. The chain joins TRBV20-1 to TRBJ2-1, with D possibly being TRBD2 (6 bases). This CDR3 comprises 15 residues. V was shortened by 2 bases and J by 4 bases, with 15 bases between the two germline ends. CDR1 DFQATT and CDR2 SNEGSKA come from the germline V gene (reference sequence). The CDR3 DNA sequence: TGCAGTGCTAGACTCCCAGGGAGGAGATACAATGAGCAGTTCTTC. It yields the protein CSARLPGRRYNEQFF.

This clonotype was observed at least ten times. The V and J genes are TRBV10-3 and TRBJ2-7, with TRBD2 matching 8 bases. V shed 2 bases and J 3 bases; nucleotides not matched to a gene: 9. Per the germline V gene, CDR1 is ENHRY and CDR2 is SYGVKD. The CDR3 is 16 residues long. The CDR3 DNA follows: TGTGCCATCAGTGAGCAAGAGGGCGGGAGGCTCTACGAGCAGTACTTC. Translation gives CAISEQEGGRLYEQYF.

This clonotype was observed at least ten times. The chain links TRBV20-1 to TRBJ2-3; 11 bases map to TRBD2. The CDR3 sequence is 17 residues long. Trimming took 5 bases from V and 4 from J; bases not matched to a gene: 14. Germline V gene sequence: CDR1 DFQATT, CDR2 SNEGSKA (reference sequence). The DNA for the CDR3 is TGCAGTGCTCGGGCCGGGACTAGCGGACCCCCGGCAGATACGCAGTATTTT. It translates to CSARAGTSGPPADTQYF.

This clonotype has a handful of counts. This chain joins TRBV6-1 and TRBJ2-2; the D call may be TRBD1 or TRBD2 (7 bases each). The germline V gene has CDR1 MNHNS and CDR2 SASEGT. The CDR3 runs to 14 residues. Trimming took 5 bases from V and 5 from J, leaving 12 bases between them. CDR3 sequence (DNA): TGTGCCAGCAGTCGACAGGGAGGGACCGGGGAGCTGTTTTTT. This encodes CASSRQGGTGELFF.

This clonotype was seen at least ten times. This rearrangement joins TRBV9 to TRBJ2-2; D gene uncertain. V was shortened by 1 base and J by 7 bases, with 5 bases between the two germline ends. Germline V gene lookup returns CDR1 SGDLS and CDR2 YYNGEE. This CDR3 has 12 residues. The CDR3 DNA reads TGTGCCAGCAGCGTATCGGACGGGGAGCTGTTTTTT. It is translated as CASSVSDGELFF.

The sample holds a few counts of this clonotype. This sequence joins TRBV12-3 or TRBV12-4 and TRBJ1-2, with D tentatively TRBD1 (5 bases). This CDR3 is built from 15 residues. Trimming left V 6 bases short and J 4 bases short, with 18 bases between. The CDR3 DNA reads TGTGCCAGCAGCCTCGCGGTGGGGGGACGCTATGGCTACACCTTC. Its translation is CASSLAVGGRYGYTF.

This clonotype came up many times. This chain joins TRBV9 and TRBJ2-3, with a possible D match to TRBD2 (6 bases). Trimming stripped 3 bases from V and 2 bases from J, with 16 bases between. Germline CDR1 is SGDLS and CDR2 is YYNGEE. CDR3 length: 16 amino acids. CDR3 residues: CASSGGVKATTDTQYF. DNA of the CDR3: TGTGCCAGCAGCGGCGGGGTGAAGGCCACCACAGATACGCAGTATTTT.

This clonotype showed up many times. This sequence joins TRBV5-1 and TRBJ2-3; 10 positions agree with TRBD2. The V gene's germline CDR1 is SGHRS and CDR2 YFSETQ. The CDR3 is 15 amino acids. Germline trimming cut 0 bases from V and 4 bases from J; bases unmatched to any gene: 2. The CDR3 DNA reads as TGCGCCAGCAGCTTGGAAGCGGGGGGGCCAGATACGCAGTATTTT. This gives the protein CASSLEAGGPDTQYF.

This clonotype was detected ten times or more. The V and J genes are TRBV20-1 and TRBJ2-5; D call uncertain. CDR3 length equals 11 residues. V dropped 7 bases and J dropped 5 bases, with 11 bases sitting between them. Germline CDR1 DFQATT, CDR2 SNEGSKA (reference sequence). The CDR3 DNA reads as TGCAGTGGTTATAGCCGCGAGACCCAGTACTTC. Its translation is CSGYSRETQYF.

There are many counts of this clonotype. The chain combines TRBV5-1 with TRBJ2-7; 7 bases align to TRBD2. V gave up 5 bases and J gave up 3 bases; unmatched junction bases: 5. Per germline, CDR1 SGHRS and CDR2 YFSETQ. The CDR3 is made up of 13 amino acids. In DNA form, the CDR3 reads TGCGCCAGCAGAGGCGGGGGATTCTACGAGCAGTACTTC. Translated: CASRGGGFYEQYF.

This clonotype occurred many times. The chain links TRBV29-1 to TRBJ2-7, with 11 bases lining up with TRBD1. V gave up 4 bases and J gave up 3 bases; unmatched junction bases: 5. Germline V gene lookup returns CDR1 SQVTM and CDR2 ANQGSEA. The CDR3 is made up of 14 amino acids. CDR3 nucleotide sequence: TGCAGCGTTGGGACAGGGGGCTCGGGCTACGAGCAGTACTTC. This codes for CSVGTGGSGYEQYF.

This clonotype was recorded many times. J is TRBJ2-3 and V is TRBV12-3 or TRBV12-4, with TRBD2 matching 9 bases. The CDR3 runs to 17 residues. The J segment lost 0 bases and the V segment lost 2 bases, leaving 6 bases of the junction unmatched. The CDR3 spells CASSLTPAGGSTDTQYF. The CDR3, as DNA: TGTGCCAGCAGTTTAACCCCAGCGGGAGGAAGCACAGATACGCAGTATTTT.

In its sample, this clonotype was seen many times. The rearrangement joins TRBV7-9 to TRBJ1-2, with D possibly TRBD1 on 5 matching bases. The germline gives CDR1 SEHNR, CDR2 FQNEAQ (reference sequence). The CDR3 covers 13 residues. V lost 4 bases, J lost 2 bases, and 8 bases lay in between. This chain's CDR3 is CASSSQGNYGYTF. The CDR3 DNA reads TGTGCCAGCAGCTCGCAGGGAAACTATGGCTACACCTTC.

The chain joins TRBV12-3 or TRBV12-4 to TRBJ1-5; 8 positions match TRBD1. Germline trimming cut 3 bases from V and 1 base from J; bases unmatched to any gene: 5. The CDR3 is 16 amino acids. DNA for the CDR3: TGTGCCAGCAGTTTTTCAGGGGGCAGGAGCAATCAGCCCCAGCATTTT. This translates into CASSFSGGRSNQPQHF.

The V and J genes are TRBV30 and TRBJ1-2, with a possible D match to TRBD1 (5 bases). The V and J ends lost 4 bases and 2 bases respectively, with 20 bases between them. In germline, CDR1 is GTSNPN, CDR2 SVGIG (reference sequence). CDR3 length equals 16 residues. The CDR3 DNA reads TGTGCCTGGAAAATCTCCGGGACGGGCCAGAACTATGGCTACACCTTC. It specifies CAWKISGTGQNYGYTF. The full variable domain, rest sourced from reference TRBV30 and TRBJ1-2, is SQTIHQWPATLVQPVGSPLSLECTVEGTSNPNLYWYRQAAGRGLQLLFYSVGIGQISSEVPQNLSASRPQDRQFILSSKKLLLSDSGFYLCAWKISGTGQNYGYTFGSGTRLTVV.

Many counts were recorded for this clonotype. J is TRBJ2-2 and V is TRBV24-1, with 8 bases aligning to TRBD2. J was trimmed by 2 bases and V by 4 bases; bases with no gene match: 8. This CDR3 region has 17 residues. CDR1 and CDR2 from the germline V gene are KGHDR and SFDVKD. For the CDR3, the DNA is TGTGCCACCAGTGACCGTACTAGCGGAGTAAACACCGGGGAGCTGTTTTTT. Protein: CATSDRTSGVNTGELFF.

At least ten counts were recorded for this clonotype. The V and J genes are TRBV12-3 or TRBV12-4 and TRBJ1-5; 11 bases match TRBD1. V lost 3 bases and J lost 4; bases outside the gene matches: 5. There are 16 residues in the CDR3. CDR3 DNA sequence: TGTGCCAGCAGTTTGACCCGGGACAGGGGGAATCAGCCCCAGCATTTT. Its protein product is CASSLTRDRGNQPQHF.

This clonotype was seen at least ten times. This chain joins TRBV7-2 and TRBJ2-3; no clear D gene. V lost 5 bases to trimming and J lost 0 bases, with 9 bases between them. Germline CDR1 is SGHTA and CDR2 is FQGNSA. CDR3 length equals 14 residues. In DNA form, the CDR3 reads TGTGCCAGCAGCCCCTTCTGGAGCACAGATACGCAGTATTTT. This translates into CASSPFWSTDTQYF. The full variable domain, rest sourced from reference TRBV7-2 and TRBJ2-3, is GAGVSQSPSNKVTEKGKDVELRCDPISGHTALYWYRQSLGQGLEFLIYFQGNSAPDKSGLPSDRFSAERTGGSVSTLTIQRTQQEDSAVYLCASSPFWSTDTQYFGPGTRLTVL.

This clonotype was seen at least ten times. The chain joins TRBV7-3 to TRBJ2-3, with 7 bases aligning to TRBD1. The CDR3 sequence is 15 residues long. V trimming: 3 bases; J trimming: 6 bases; junction bases outside the gene matches: 9. Per the germline V gene, CDR1 is SGHTA and CDR2 is FQGTGA. CDR3: CASSFQRGRMDTQYF. CDR3 in DNA: TGTGCCAGCAGCTTTCAGAGGGGGCGCATGGATACGCAGTATTTT. Based on the CDR3 plus reference TRBV7-3 and TRBJ2-3, the full variable domain is GAGVSQTPSNKVTEKGKYVELRCDPISGHTALYWYRQSLGQGPEFLIYFQGTGAADDSGLPNDRFFAVRPEGSVSTLKIQRTERGDSAVYLCASSFQRGRMDTQYFGPGTRLTVL.

In the case of this clonotype: This may be a read error: a much more frequent sequence differs by one nucleotide. The J gene is TRBJ2-5, the V gene TRBV20-1; D might be TRBD1 (6 bases). The germline V gene has CDR1 DFQATT and CDR2 SNEGSKA (reference sequence). CDR3 length equals 15 residues. The CDR3 here is CNARVYRVSQETQYF. CDR3 nucleotides: TGCAATGCTAGAGTATACAGGGTCAGCCAAGAGACCCAGTACTTC.

This clonotype was seen at least ten times. The chain has TRBV7-2 and TRBJ2-7, with 7 bases fitting TRBD2. The CDR3 is 14 residues long. The J segment lost 3 bases and the V segment lost 3 bases, leaving 5 bases of the junction unmatched. In germline, CDR1 is SGHTA, CDR2 FQGNSA. CDR3 bases: TGTGCCAGCAGCTTTGGCGGGGGAGTCTACGAGCAGTACTTC. Encoded protein: CASSFGGGVYEQYF.

This clonotype was seen ten or more times. V is TRBV29-1 and J is TRBJ2-7; D is perhaps TRBD1 (5 bases). The length of the CDR3 is 13 residues. Per germline, CDR1 SQVTM and CDR2 ANQGSEA. V was pared by 7 bases and J by 3 bases, with 16 bases between. The CDR3 is CSANGQGGYEQYF. In nucleotides, the CDR3 is TGCAGCGCTAACGGCCAGGGTGGCTACGAGCAGTACTTC.

This clonotype was seen a handful of times. The V gene is TRBV14, the J gene TRBJ2-2; D is unclear. CDR1 is SGHDN, CDR2 FVKESK, per germline. The CDR3 spans 13 residues. Deletions cut 3 bases from V and 7 bases from J, with 9 bases between. As DNA, the CDR3 is TGTGCCAGCAGCCACCTCAGAGGCGGGGAGCTGTTTTTT. This codes for CASSHLRGGELFF.

This clonotype was observed many times. The chain combines TRBV20-1 with TRBJ2-3, with D tentatively TRBD1 (5 bases). The V end was cut by 1 base, the J end by 1 base, with 12 bases between. This CDR3 region has 15 residues. Germline assignment: CDR1 DFQATT and CDR2 SNEGSKA (reference sequence). The CDR3 DNA sequence: TGCAGTGCTAGAGGTGTCAGGGTAGGCACAGATACGCAGTATTTT. Protein product: CSARGVRVGTDTQYF.

In this sample, this clonotype turned up many times. This sequence joins TRBV10-3 and TRBJ2-3; possible D gene TRBD1, 5 bases. This CDR3 has 15 residues. V lost 6 bases, J lost 0 bases, and 13 bases lay in between. Per germline, CDR1 ENHRY and CDR2 SYGVKD. CDR3 coding DNA: TGTGCCATCAGCTCAGGGATTCTTAGCACAGATACGCAGTATTTT. Translated: CAISSGILSTDTQYF.

This clonotype has at least ten counts. J is TRBJ2-5 and V is TRBV5-1; D is uncertain. In germline, CDR1 is SGHRS, CDR2 YFSETQ. CDR3 length equals 11 residues. CDR3 coding DNA: TGCCCCCACGAGAATCGGAAGACCCAGTACTTC. It encodes CPHENRKTQYF.

The V call is TRBV6-5, the J call TRBJ2-7; 7 nucleotides line up with TRBD2. The CDR3 length is 13 residues. V shed 7 bases, J shed 5 bases, and the junction held 8 bases outside the gene matches. Germline V gene sequence: CDR1 MNHEY, CDR2 SVGAGI. The CDR3: CASNWSGTNEQYF. CDR3 nucleotide sequence: TGTGCCAGCAATTGGAGCGGGACGAACGAGCAGTACTTC.

The rearrangement uses TRBV12-3 or TRBV12-4 and TRBJ2-5; 7 nucleotides agree with TRBD2. The CDR3 is 13 residues long. V dropped 2 bases and J dropped 8; count of bases not matched to a gene: 5. CDR3 nucleotide sequence: TGTGCCAGCAGTTTATGGGGGAGGGCTACCCAGTACTTC. Translation: CASSLWGRATQYF.